This TCR beta chain was recovered during a study of T cell repertoires in cytomegalovirus infection. CDR1 and CDR2 from the germline V gene are MDHEN and SYDVKM. The ends lost 8 bases at V and 6 bases at J; junction bases unmatched: 6. This CDR3 has 13 amino acids. With regard to this clonotype: The antigen remains undetermined.

TCRdb fed the reads into MiXCR, producing one record per CDR3 protein. The sample has some 350,000 distinct CDR3 sequences, roughly 34% seen once. V is TRBV28 and J is TRBJ2-5; TRBD1 aligns across 10 bases. The sample consisted of cultured PBMCs, taken from culture after CMV antigen stimulation. The sequence was obtained from a human donor in good health (CMV status not recorded). Some clones in this sample may be carry-over from other donors' samples. This chain's CDR3 is CASAGQGYKTQYF. In DNA form, the CDR3 reads TGTGCCAGCGCGGGACAGGGGTACAAGACCCAGTACTTC.